The source of this TCR beta chain is a study of CD8+ T cells in alopecia areata. From germline, CDR1 is SQVTM and CDR2 ANQGSEA. The CDR3 covers 12 residues. V was cut by 4 bases and J by 4 bases, with 8 bases left in between. RNA, once extracted, was reverse transcribed into cDNA for use as the sequencing template. Using immunoSEQ multiplex PCR, the repertoire was profiled, and TCRdb retains in-frame clones only, with some absent. The sample carries about 150,000 clones, around 47% recorded once. Sequencing was performed on CD4+ T cells sorted from blood. The chain couples TRBV29-1 to TRBJ2-1; D perhaps matches TRBD2 (5 bases). The source of this sequence is a human donor with alopecia areata. CDR3 DNA sequence: TGCAGCGTTGTGAGGGATTACAATGAGCAGTTCTTC. Amino acid sequence: CSVVRDYNEQFF.